This passage covers 30 T cell receptor beta chains from one sample sequenced in a study of T cell changes during pregnancy in multiple sclerosis. Sequenced by immunoSEQ multiplex PCR; TCRdb stores in-frame clones only, minus some. The sample has 40,000 to 55,000 clones; 80% to 90% are singletons. The source material was CD4+ T cells from peripheral blood mononuclear cells, sampled after pregnancy. The receptors here all came from a female donor with multiple sclerosis, enrolled in a pregnancy study.

The chain joins TRBV19 to TRBJ1-5, with 10 nucleotides matching TRBD1. CDR3 size: 14 residues. The V gene's germline CDR1 is LNHDA and CDR2 SQIVND (reference sequence). J lost 9 bases, V lost 3 bases, and 5 bases had no gene match. The CDR3, as DNA: TGTGCCAGTAGTATTGACAGGGACAGGGGGCCCCAGCATTTT. Translating gives CASSIDRDRGPQHF.

The chain combines TRBV7-2 with TRBJ2-1, with 7 nucleotides matching TRBD2. Germline assignment: CDR1 SGHTA and CDR2 FQGNSA. The CDR3 runs 14 residues. The V gene end was trimmed by 5 bases and the J gene end by 2 bases; junction bases not matched to a gene: 3. The CDR3 nucleotides are TGTGCCAGCAGCGCGACTAGCACCTACAATGAGCAGTTCTTC. It is translated as CASSATSTYNEQFF.

The V call is TRBV19, the J call TRBJ2-5, with D possibly TRBD1 on 5 matching bases. CDR3 length: 14 residues. The V gene lost 5 bases and the J gene lost 4 bases, with 14 bases spanning the gap. Germline V gene lookup returns CDR1 LNHDA and CDR2 SQIVND (reference sequence). CDR3 in amino acids: CASSVTTVGETQYF. The CDR3 nucleotides are TGTGCCAGTAGTGTCACGACAGTGGGAGAGACCCAGTACTTC.

The chain recombines TRBV7-2 with TRBJ2-1; 14 bases fit TRBD2. Trimming removed 5 bases from V and 9 bases from J; junction bases left unmatched: 6. This CDR3 region has 15 residues. Germline loops: CDR1 SGHTA, CDR2 FQGNSA. The CDR3 loop is CASSVRLAGGAEQFF. Written as DNA, the CDR3 is TGTGCCAGCAGCGTACGACTAGCGGGAGGGGCTGAGCAGTTCTTC.

The genes are TRBV29-1 and TRBJ1-1, with D possibly matching TRBD1 (5 bases). In germline, CDR1 is SQVTM, CDR2 ANQGSEA. The CDR3 has 14 amino acids. V lost 7 bases, J lost 0 bases, and 15 bases lay in between. The CDR3 is CSAAERGMNTEAFF. The CDR3 coding sequence is TGCAGCGCCGCGGAACGGGGGATGAACACTGAAGCTTTCTTT.

The rearrangement uses TRBV2 and TRBJ2-7, with TRBD2 matching 9 bases. There are 15 residues in the CDR3. J gave up 2 bases and V 6 bases, and 8 bases lay outside the gene matches. CDR1 is SNHLY and CDR2 is FYNNEI in the germline V gene. CDR3 sequence (DNA): TGTGCCAGCAGCCCAGGCCCTAGCGGGACCTACGAGCAGTACTTC. Protein product: CASSPGPSGTYEQYF.

The chain is built from TRBV2 and TRBJ1-3, with D maybe TRBD1 (6 bases). V was clipped by 5 bases and J by 0 bases, with 11 bases between them. Germline lookup yields CDR1 SNHLY and CDR2 FYNNEI. This CDR3 has 15 residues. Here the CDR3 DNA reads TGTGCCAGCAGTCTGACAGGCTACTCTGGAAACACCATATATTTT. Translated, it gives CASSLTGYSGNTIYF.

This clone was observed a single time. J is TRBJ2-1 and V is TRBV4-2; D might be TRBD2 (6 bases). CDR3 length: 16 amino acids. Looked up from germline, CDR1 is LGHNA and CDR2 is YNFKEQ. Trimming pared 0 bases from V and 2 bases from J, leaving 11 bases between. CDR3 loop: CASSQDGAGTYNEQFF. CDR3 nucleotides: TGTGCCAGCAGCCAAGATGGGGCGGGAACCTACAATGAGCAGTTCTTC.

This clone was recorded a few times. The gene calls are TRBV21-1 and TRBJ2-3; TRBD2 is the table's D call and was not checked against the DNA. TRBV21-1 is a pseudogene locus. CDR3 size: 13 residues. As DNA, the CDR3 is TGTGCCAGCAGCAAAGAAATAACAGATACGCAGTATTTT. Its protein is CASSKEITDTQYF.

The chain combines TRBV11-3 with TRBJ2-2; D not resolved. This CDR3 contains 16 residues. Trimming removed 1 base at V and 0 bases at J, with 9 bases between. Germline V gene lookup returns CDR1 SGHNT and CDR2 YENEEA. CDR3 in amino acids: CASSLVVYANTGELFF. The CDR3 nucleotides read TGTGCCAGCAGCTTAGTCGTCTACGCGAACACCGGGGAGCTGTTTTTT.

This clone was seen only a few times. This chain joins TRBV9 and TRBJ2-1; 8 bases line up with TRBD2. This CDR3 contains 12 residues. Germline V gene data show CDR1 as SGDLS and CDR2 as YYNGEE. V shed 3 bases, J shed 9 bases, and the junction held 2 bases outside the gene matches. CDR3 region: CASSALAGEQFF. The DNA for the CDR3 is TGTGCCAGCAGCGCCCTAGCGGGTGAGCAGTTCTTC.

V and J are TRBV25-1 and TRBJ2-2, with 12 positions matching TRBD1. The CDR3 is made up of 16 amino acids. The V and J ends lost 8 bases and 5 bases, in that order; junction bases with no gene match: 9. Germline CDR1 MGHDK, CDR2 SYGVNS. Here the CDR3 reads CASGGTGGVSTGELFF. The DNA for the CDR3 is TGTGCCAGCGGGGGGACAGGGGGCGTTTCTACCGGGGAGCTGTTTTTT.

This chain connects TRBV30 to TRBJ1-1, with TRBD1 matching over 8 bases. CDR3 length equals 14 residues. Germline values: CDR1 GTSNPN, CDR2 SVGIG (reference sequence). V trimming: 2 bases; J trimming: 3 bases; junction bases outside the gene matches: 5. The CDR3 spells CAWSLTTGDTEAFF. The CDR3, as DNA: TGTGCCTGGAGTCTAACGACAGGGGACACTGAAGCTTTCTTT. The full variable domain, completed using reference TRBV30 and TRBJ1-1, is SQTIHQWPATLVQPVGSPLSLECTVEGTSNPNLYWYRQAAGRGLQLLFYSVGIGQISSEVPQNLSASRPQDRQFILSSKKLLLSDSGFYLCAWSLTTGDTEAFFGQGTRLTVV.

The rearrangement links TRBV10-1 to TRBJ1-2; 7 bases fit TRBD1. Losses at the gene ends were 4 bases for V and 3 bases for J; bases not matched to a gene: 8. The germline CDR1 and CDR2 sequences are WNHNN and SYGVQD (reference sequence). The CDR3 covers 15 residues. The CDR3 DNA reads TGCGCCAGCAGTGTACAGACAGGGTTTGACTATGGCTACACCTTC. Translating gives CASSVQTGFDYGYTF.

In this sample, this clone turned up once. The chain carries TRBV7-9 and TRBJ1-1; the D is unclear. V lost 1 base and J 6 bases, leaving 12 bases between the germline ends. The CDR3 consists of 14 residues. The germline V gene encodes CDR1 SEHNR and CDR2 FQNEAQ (reference sequence). DNA for the CDR3: TGTGCCAGCAGCTTAGAACAAGTGAGGTCTGAAGCTTTCTTT. The encoded protein is CASSLEQVRSEAFF.

The chain employs TRBV9 and TRBJ2-2; 7 bases line up with TRBD2. Germline values: CDR1 SGDLS, CDR2 YYNGEE. Trimming at V came to 3 bases and at J to 0 bases, leaving 5 bases not matched to a gene. The CDR3 totals 16 residues. The CDR3 here is CASSGTSATNTGELFF. As DNA, the CDR3 is TGTGCCAGCAGCGGAACTAGCGCTACGAACACCGGGGAGCTGTTTTTT. The variable domain in full, completed from reference TRBV9 and TRBJ2-2, reads DSGVTQTPKHLITATGQRVTLRCSPRSGDLSVYWYQQSLDQGLQFLIQYYNGEERAKGNILERFSAQQFPDLHSELNLSSLELGDSALYFCASSGTSATNTGELFFGEGSRLTVL.

V gene TRBV2 combines with J gene TRBJ1-2; D unresolved. Germline CDR1 and CDR2: SNHLY and FYNNEI. This CDR3 contains 12 residues. V lost 8 bases and J lost 0, with 7 bases in between. The CDR3: CASGGTNYGYTF. The CDR3 nucleotides read TGTGCCAGCGGCGGAACTAACTATGGCTACACCTTC.

The V and J genes are TRBV18 and TRBJ1-3; the D is unclear. The germline V and J ends were trimmed by 1 base and 0 bases, with 7 bases remaining between them. Per the germline V gene, CDR1 is KGHSH and CDR2 is LQKENI. The CDR3 contains 15 residues. The CDR3 reads CASSPRRDSGNTIYF. The CDR3 coding sequence is TGTGCCAGCTCACCACGACGGGACTCTGGAAACACCATATATTTT.

This clone was observed a few times. CDR3 bases: TGTGCCACAAAGAGGGAGGGTAACTACAATGAGCAGTTCTTC. Residues: CATKREGNYNEQFF. The chain links TRBV28 to TRBJ2-1, with 7 bases matching TRBD2. Germline trimming cut 10 bases from V and 3 bases from J; bases unmatched to any gene: 9. From germline, CDR1 is MDHEN and CDR2 SYDVKM. CDR3 length: 14 residues.

This chain joins TRBV10-3 and TRBJ2-1; 8 bases align to TRBD1. This CDR3 contains 15 residues. The junction had 7 bases not matched to a gene; V was cut back by 6 bases and J by 3 bases. CDR1 and CDR2 from the germline V gene are ENHRY and SYGVKD. The CDR3 DNA follows: TGTGCCATCAGCAGAGACAGGGGAGGCTACAATGAGCAGTTCTTC. It translates to CAISRDRGGYNEQFF.

The chain is built from TRBV29-1 and TRBJ1-2; 7 bases are a match to TRBD1. V gave up 2 bases and J gave up 5 bases; unmatched junction bases: 11. The CDR3 sequence is 15 residues long. Germline lookup yields CDR1 SQVTM and CDR2 ANQGSEA. In DNA, the CDR3 is TGCAGCGTTGAAAGCGCCGGACAGGACAAATATGGCTACACCTTC. It encodes CSVESAGQDKYGYTF.

The rearrangement links TRBV5-1 to TRBJ1-2; the D gene is possibly TRBD1 (5 bases). This CDR3 contains 11 residues. Germline values: CDR1 SGHRS, CDR2 YFSETQ. V was clipped by 4 bases and J by 5 bases, with 6 bases between them. The CDR3 DNA follows: TGCGCCAGCAGCGGGGCGTATGGCTACACCTTC. It is translated as CASSGAYGYTF.

The chain combines TRBV9 with TRBJ1-1; D unresolved. Germline values: CDR1 SGDLS, CDR2 YYNGEE. The V end lost 0 bases, the J end lost 7 bases, and 10 bases lay between the germline ends. The CDR3 extends over 13 amino acids. The CDR3 sequence is CASSVAGLGEAFF. CDR3 DNA sequence: TGTGCCAGCAGCGTAGCAGGTCTGGGTGAAGCTTTCTTT. The whole variable domain, remainder taken from reference TRBV9 and TRBJ1-1, is DSGVTQTPKHLITATGQRVTLRCSPRSGDLSVYWYQQSLDQGLQFLIQYYNGEERAKGNILERFSAQQFPDLHSELNLSSLELGDSALYFCASSVAGLGEAFFGQGTRLTVV.

CDR3 bases: TGTGCCAGCAGCTTAGTAGGATCCAGCGGGAGGGGGGATGAGCAGTTCTTC. Residues: CASSLVGSSGRGDEQFF. The V gene is TRBV7-2, the J gene TRBJ2-1; 10 bases agree with TRBD2. Germline CDR1 SGHTA, CDR2 FQGNSA. There are 17 residues in the CDR3. The V gene end was trimmed by 1 base and the J gene end by 8 bases; junction bases not matched to a gene: 11.

The genes are TRBV6-1 and TRBJ2-1; the match to TRBD1 covers 8 bases. This CDR3 region has 14 residues. Germline V gene data show CDR1 as MNHNS and CDR2 as SASEGT. The ends lost 1 base at V and 15 bases at J; junction bases unmatched: 11. The CDR3 is CASSEELRRDRRFF. The CDR3 bases are TGTGCCAGCAGTGAAGAACTCCGGCGGGACAGGAGGTTCTTC.

The CDR3 loop reads CAWSAMTSGSFDDTQYF. In nucleotides, the CDR3 is TGTGCCTGGAGTGCAATGACTAGCGGGAGCTTTGACGATACGCAGTATTTT. J is TRBJ2-3 and V is TRBV30; the match to TRBD2 covers 12 bases. The CDR3 runs to 17 residues. Unmatched junction bases numbered 11, after V lost 1 base and J lost 6 bases. Per germline, CDR1 GTSNPN and CDR2 SVGIG (reference sequence).

The V call is TRBV10-3, the J call TRBJ2-1; 10 nucleotides align to TRBD2. With 6 bases clipped from V and 5 bases from J, the junction kept 7 bases outside the gene matches. Germline CDR1 reads ENHRY; CDR2 reads SYGVKD. The CDR3 spans 15 residues. For the CDR3, the DNA is TGTGCCATCAGGGATAGCGGGAGGCCACACAATGAGCAGTTCTTC. It specifies CAIRDSGRPHNEQFF.

This chain connects TRBV7-2 to TRBJ2-7; 7 nucleotides agree with TRBD1. The V gene end was trimmed by 4 bases and the J gene end by 0 bases; junction bases not matched to a gene: 3. The CDR3 covers 14 residues. Germline CDR1 and CDR2: SGHTA and FQGNSA. The CDR3 DNA reads as TGTGCCAGCAGCTCCAGACAGGGCTCCTACGAGCAGTACTTC. It is translated as CASSSRQGSYEQYF.

The chain is built from TRBV19 and TRBJ2-6, with TRBD1 identical over 11 bases. V dropped 8 bases and J dropped 3; count of bases not matched to a gene: 3. In germline, CDR1 is LNHDA, CDR2 SQIVND (reference sequence). The CDR3 is 15 residues long. This CDR3 is CASGQGASGANVLTF. CDR3 nucleotides: TGTGCCAGTGGACAGGGGGCAAGTGGGGCCAACGTCCTGACTTTC.

The chain is built from TRBV18 and TRBJ2-5; D remains unclear. Trimming pared 0 bases from V and 1 base from J, leaving 6 bases between. From germline, CDR1 is KGHSH and CDR2 LQKENI. The CDR3 is made up of 14 amino acids. CDR3 sequence (DNA): TGTGCCAGCTCACCACCGGCATTCCAAGAGACCCAGTACTTC. This sequence encodes CASSPPAFQETQYF.